This T cell receptor (beta chain) was captured by sequencing in a study of Graves' ophthalmopathy and Graves' hyperthyroidism (dated by TCRdb to the late 2010s). The study in broad terms: Peripheral blood was collected before any treatment was given, at the time of initial diagnosis. The study used TCR beta repertoire signatures to distinguish Graves' ophthalmopathy from Graves' hyperthyroidism and to predict progression to ophthalmopathy. In total, 135 blood samples were TCR-sequenced: some 40 ophthalmopathy, some 75 hyperthyroidism and roughly 17 hyperthyroidism-to-ophthalmopathy patients. A discovery set of 95 to 100 patients (around 45 ophthalmopathy, just over 55 stable hyperthyroidism) was enrolled to explore V-J signatures distinguishing ophthalmopathy from hyperthyroidism. An independent validation cohort was composed of fewer than 20 hyperthyroidism patients and roughly 16 patients who later progressed from hyperthyroidism to ophthalmopathy. In six or seven hyperthyroidism patients, the T-cell repertoires found in thyroid tissue were compared with those found in blood. After sampling, hyperthyroidism patients received methimazole starting at 30 mg daily, and ophthalmopathy patients received high-dose intravenous methylprednisolone. General study outcomes and caveats: Among expanded thyroid clonotypes with frequency above 0.001, most also showed up in blood, which suggests that blood repertoires may reflect the thyroid immune response. In validation, the model predicted ophthalmopathy progression with about 71% sensitivity and 72.22% specificity; roughly 11 predicted patients were CT-confirmed with GO in a median of approximately six months. In cross-validation, the 13-signature model distinguished ophthalmopathy from stable hyperthyroidism with around 90% sensitivity and about 81% specificity, while in the test set the corresponding values were about 80% and 75%. No statistical method was used to predetermine the sample size, and group allocation was not hidden from the investigators.

The junction carries 12 bases between V and J, which are trimmed by 9 bases and 7 bases respectively. The CDR3 covers 13 residues, taking in both the cysteine and the phenylalanine. Here the CDR3 DNA is all that survives: 39 bases in frame from base 1. The CDR1 and CDR2 encoded by the germline V gene are KGHDR and SFDVKD. Ophthalmopathy patients were characterized by moderately to severely active disease, a Clinical Activity Score of at least 3, a NOSPECS grade of at least 4, and a disease duration under 3 months. Anyone with other autoimmune diseases, uncontrolled infections, pregnancy or lactation was excluded from the study. Clinical symptoms, serum thyroxine, TRAb, thyroid ultrasound and orbital computed tomography formed the basis of the diagnosis. Ficoll-Paque density gradient centrifugation was used to isolate PBMCs from 8 to 10 ml of fresh peripheral blood. Total RNA was extracted using Trizol reagent, and RNA quality was checked on an Agilent 2100 Bioanalyzer.

The sample holds many counts of this clonotype. The specificity of this receptor is unknown. The sample holds no much larger clone one base away, and base qualities are not on file. TCR beta CDR3 regions were amplified from RNA transcripts for repertoire sequencing. HTBI primers and the Qiagen OneStep RT-PCR kit were used in a first-round RT-PCR, which was followed by a second-round multiplex PCR, size selection and purification. The libraries underwent paired-end sequencing with 100 bp reads on an Illumina HiSeq2000. In the source study's methods: SOAPnuke was used to process the reads, removing any read that contained adapters or uncalled bases, had a mean Phred below 15, or lacked an exact match to the constant primer or identifier. High-quality paired reads were merged with COPE v1.2.5. Each unique nucleotide sequence was treated as a clonotype, and MiTCR v1.1 was used to align the clonotypes to the IMGT TRB V, D and J references. The analysis was limited to V-J combinations with a frequency above 0.0001, which together covered approximately 99% of repertoires. For each V-J combination, a TCR clonal expansion and chaos score was defined as F50 clonal expansion divided by the chaos observed in the TCRdist matrix. Welch's t-statistics and random forest were used to reduce features to about a dozen V-J combinations, which were fed into a naive Bayes classifier. The similarity between thyroid and blood repertoires was quantified using the Morisita-Horn index. In-frame beta chains were kept once TCRdb had trimmed the public reads at Q25 with fastp and called clones with MiXCR. Duplicate CDR3 protein sequences are folded into a single record with the most common DNA and genes. None of the V and J calls come from the authors' own analysis; TCRdb made them. The sample table shows roughly 300,000 distinct CDR3 sequences, and 15% to 20% are seen once. Roughly an eighth of the sample lies in the top ten.

The sequence derives from an adult man with Graves' ophthalmopathy. The rearranged chain carries TRBV24-1 and TRBJ1-6; no D gene is confidently identified. Source material: peripheral blood. The CDR3 region: CATGEAVNSPLHF. The nucleotides read TGTGCCACCGGGGAAGCAGTAAATTCACCCCTCCACTTT.